This entry lists 4 T cell receptor beta chains sequenced from one sample in a study of cytomegalovirus exposure and HLA in healthy donors. PCR used 60 Vbeta primers and 13 Jbeta primers. Clones were read by immunoSEQ multiplex PCR, and TCRdb kept only the in-frame ones, dropping some. Found here are about 140,000 clones, over 60% of them singletons; the top ten hold roughly 1.2%. Sequencing was done on a sample of PBMCs. The receptors shown here come from a male donor in good health and CMV-seropositive.

The CDR3 here is CASSLGLAGGAGELFF. For the CDR3, the DNA is TGTGCCAGCAGCCTCGGACTAGCGGGAGGGGCCGGGGAGCTGTTTTTT. The chain combines TRBV9 with TRBJ2-2; TRBD2 matches 15 bases. Trimming cost V 4 bases and J 6 bases; bases outside gene matches: 4. The CDR3 has 16 amino acids. Germline CDR1 SGDLS, CDR2 YYNGEE.

The genes are TRBV11-2 and TRBJ2-7; D possibly corresponds to TRBD1 (6 bases). V gave up 2 bases and J gave up 2 bases, with 16 bases separating them. The CDR3 totals 16 residues. Germline V gene sequence: CDR1 SGHAT, CDR2 FQNNGV. CDR3 region: CASSLLGTFPTYEQYF. The CDR3, as DNA: TGTGCCAGCAGCTTACTGGGGACATTCCCTACCTACGAGCAGTACTTC.

The CDR3 spells CASSLGGNTLEQYF. In DNA, the CDR3 is TGTGCCAGCAGCTTAGGAGGAAACACCCTCGAGCAGTACTTC. This chain connects TRBV7-8 to TRBJ2-7; D is undetermined. V was trimmed by 1 base and J by 6 bases, leaving 13 bases between them. Germline CDR1 SGHVS, CDR2 FQNEAQ. The CDR3 contains 14 residues.

CDR3 coding DNA: TGTGCCATCAGTGAGTCGCCGACAGGGGGTTACGAGCAGTACTTC. Encoded protein: CAISESPTGGYEQYF. The chain employs TRBV10-3 and TRBJ2-7; TRBD1 agrees at 9 bases. The germline CDR1 and CDR2 sequences are ENHRY and SYGVKD. This CDR3 is 15 amino acids long. J was trimmed by 4 bases and V by 0 bases; bases with no gene match: 4.